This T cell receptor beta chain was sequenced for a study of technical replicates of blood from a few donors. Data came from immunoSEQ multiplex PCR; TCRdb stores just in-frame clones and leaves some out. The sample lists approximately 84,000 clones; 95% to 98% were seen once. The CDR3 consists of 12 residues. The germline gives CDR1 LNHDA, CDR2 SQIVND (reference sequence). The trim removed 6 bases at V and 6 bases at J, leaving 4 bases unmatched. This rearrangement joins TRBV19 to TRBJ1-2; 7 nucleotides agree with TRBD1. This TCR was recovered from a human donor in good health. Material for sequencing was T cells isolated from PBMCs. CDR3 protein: CASRNRGDGYTF. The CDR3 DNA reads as TGTGCCAGTAGGAACAGGGGCGATGGCTACACCTTC.